The rows below give T cell receptor beta chains drawn from one sample of a study of blood T cell repertoires in COVID-19. Profiled with immunoSEQ multiplex PCR; TCRdb holds only in-frame clones, not every one. Here the sample spans about 90,000 clones, about nine tenths being singletons. Sequencing input: peripheral blood. The receptors come from a male donor with acute or convalescent COVID-19. Each CDR3 is given with its conserved first and last residue. D genes are given only for firm matches. Some rows have no size entry. The others give once, few or many, or a class for an expanded clone.

>TRBV12-3/TRBV12-4|TRBJ2-5|.|TRBD1
CASSGTVRETQYF
TGTGCCAGCAGCGGGACAGTCCGAGAGACCCAGTACTTC
>TRBV5-4|TRBJ1-2|.|TRBD1
CASSLWGQGLYGYTF
TGTGCCAGCAGCTTGTGGGGACAGGGCCTTTATGGCTACACCTTC
>TRBV14|TRBJ1-3|.|.
CASSRQEPLSGNTIYF
TGTGCCAGCAGCCGCCAGGAACCTCTCTCTGGAAACACCATATATTTT
>TRBV6-5|TRBJ2-1|.|.
CASSQRESYNEQFF
TGTGCCAGCAGCCAACGGGAATCATACAATGAGCAGTTCTTC
>TRBV6-6|TRBJ1-3|once|.
CASSRTAFFSTGNTIYF
TGTGCCAGCAGTCGGACAGCTTTCTTTAGTACTGGAAACACCATATATTTT
>TRBV7-9|TRBJ1-1|.|TRBD1
CASSPWDRENSADTEAFF
TGTGCCAGCAGCCCTTGGGACAGGGAAAATTCCGCTGACACTGAAGCTTTCTTT
>TRBV6-6|TRBJ1-1|.|TRBD1
CASSRPGTGGQNTEAFF
TGTGCCAGCAGTCGTCCCGGGACAGGGGGTCAGAACACTGAAGCTTTCTTT
>TRBV7-2|TRBJ1-6|.|.
CASSSTHLDGSSYNSPLHF
TGTGCCAGCAGCTCAACCCACCTCGACGGGAGCTCCTATAATTCACCCCTCCACTTT
>TRBV19|TRBJ1-5|.|.
CASSIGGGGSNQPQHF
TGTGCCAGTAGTATAGGGGGGGGCGGTAGCAATCAGCCCCAGCATTTT
>TRBV5-4|TRBJ2-5|.|TRBD1
CASSPGTGRQETQYF
TGTGCCAGCAGCCCCGGGACAGGAAGGCAAGAGACCCAGTACTTC
>TRBV14|TRBJ2-2|.|.
CASSQRTSGELFF
TGTGCCAGCAGCCAAAGAACTTCCGGGGAGCTGTTTTTT
>TRBV7-9|TRBJ1-4|.|TRBD1
CASSKTGQGPEKLFF
TGTGCCAGCAGCAAAACGGGACAGGGCCCTGAAAAACTGTTTTTT
>TRBV4-1|TRBJ2-3|.|.
CASSPRAAAGRTDTQYF
TGCGCCAGCAGCCCTCGCGCCGCGGCCGGCCGGACAGATACGCAGTATTTT
>TRBV20-1|TRBJ2-1|.|.
CSGRYNEQFF
TGCAGTGGCAGGTACAATGAGCAGTTCTTC
>TRBV15|TRBJ2-1|.|TRBD2
CATSKPSGGSNEQFF
TGTGCCACCAGCAAGCCCAGCGGGGGAAGCAATGAGCAGTTCTTC
>TRBV7-9|TRBJ2-7|few|TRBD2
CASSPSGANGEQYF
TGTGCCAGCAGCCCCAGCGGGGCCAATGGGGAGCAGTACTTC
>TRBV6-5|TRBJ1-1|.|.
CASRNPRGPNTEAFF
TGTGCCAGCAGGAACCCCAGGGGCCCCAACACTGAAGCTTTCTTT
>TRBV2|TRBJ2-3|once|TRBD2
CASSEQAGGGTDTQYF
TGTGCCAGCAGTGAACAAGCGGGGGGCGGCACAGATACGCAGTATTTT
>TRBV9|TRBJ2-3|.|.
CASSVVGEDRDTQYF
TGTGCCAGCAGCGTAGTAGGGGAGGACCGGGATACGCAGTATTTT
>TRBV9|TRBJ1-1|.|.
CASSVNTRGTEAFF
TGTGCCAGCAGCGTAAACACCCGGGGCACTGAAGCTTTCTTT
>TRBV27|TRBJ2-5|.|.
CASSFRGFDLETQYF
TGTGCCAGCAGTTTCCGGGGATTTGACCTGGAGACCCAGTACTTC
>TRBV2|TRBJ1-2|.|TRBD1
CASSPRDRDGYTF
TGTGCCAGCAGCCCCCGGGACAGAGATGGCTACACCTTC